This T cell receptor beta chain is from a study of blood T cells in healthy people across ages. Germline V gene data show CDR1 as SGHVS and CDR2 as FQNEAQ. The CDR3 extends over 14 amino acids. The V end was cut by 5 bases, the J end by 7 bases, with 15 bases between. It was with a sample-barcoded 5' primer and a J-beta primer mix that a second PCR of roughly 7 to 12 cycles was run. Each CDR3 protein is one row after TCRdb ran MiXCR on the 5' RACE reads. The sample records more than 1,000,000 distinct CDR3 sequences, 20% to 25% being singletons. With regard to this clonotype: The antigen is not known.

PBMCs, at least 6 million per sample, were isolated. Points from the study as a whole: Across samples, TCR beta diversity tracked strongly with naive T cell percentage.

The same data also contributed to another study, on T cells of mothers and their children. This second study says: All RNA that had been extracted was used for cDNA synthesis at approximately 1.5 ug per 15 ul.

The gene calls are TRBV7-8 and TRBJ2-1; D is perhaps TRBD1 (6 bases). Material for sequencing was blood. The receptor was isolated from a girl aged 2 to 9 in good health. The CDR3 DNA reads TGTGCCAGCAGCCTATACGGACAGCGTAATGAGCAGTTCTTC. As protein: CASSLYGQRNEQFF.